The 25 T cell receptor beta chains given below trace back to one sample, sequenced in a study of pediatric ulcerative colitis. Generated by immunoSEQ multiplex PCR, the TCRdb table keeps only in-frame clones and is missing some. The repertoire includes roughly 60,000 clones, about 90% of them detected once, and about 1.5% sits in the top ten. Sequenced material: blood. These receptors were obtained from a boy aged 5-17 years who was a control in a study of pediatric ulcerative colitis.

The rearrangement joins TRBV28 to TRBJ2-1, with D tentatively TRBD1 (5 bases). CDR1 and CDR2 (germline): MDHEN, SYDVKM. The ends were cut back, 7 bases at V and 1 base at J, with 17 bases in the middle. The CDR3 is 16 residues long. In DNA, the CDR3 is TGTGCCAGCACCCTAATGGGGCCGGCATCCTACAATGAGCAGTTCTTC. It translates to CASTLMGPASYNEQFF.

The rearrangement joins TRBV30 to TRBJ1-1, with 7 bases lining up with TRBD1. The junction had 7 bases not matched to a gene; V was cut back by 5 bases and J by 4 bases. CDR1 GTSNPN and CDR2 SVGIG come from the germline V gene (reference sequence). This CDR3 has 13 amino acids. The CDR3 DNA follows: TGTGCCTGGGAAGGACAGGTTCGCACTGAAGCTTTCTTT. Translating gives CAWEGQVRTEAFF.

The chain employs TRBV6-5 and TRBJ1-2; maybe TRBD1 (6 bases). Germline V lookup: CDR1 MNHEY, CDR2 SVGAGI. The CDR3 covers 13 residues. Between the trimmed V and J ends, which lost 6 bases and 2 bases, there was a span of 10 bases. The CDR3 DNA is TGTGCCAGCAGCAGGGGCACGAACTATGGCTACACCTTC. It specifies CASSRGTNYGYTF.

This sequence joins TRBV9 and TRBJ2-2; no definite D call. Looked up from germline, CDR1 is SGDLS and CDR2 is YYNGEE. There are 15 residues in the CDR3. V lost 0 bases and J lost 0, with 6 bases in between. CDR3 bases: TGTGCCAGCAGCGTAGATGGAACGAACACCGGGGAGCTGTTTTTT. Amino acid sequence: CASSVDGTNTGELFF.

The V and J genes are TRBV9 and TRBJ2-1; D possibly corresponds to TRBD1 (6 bases). Germline lookup yields CDR1 SGDLS and CDR2 YYNGEE. V shed 3 bases and J shed 0 bases, with 10 bases lying between them. The CDR3 runs 15 residues. CDR3 sequence: CASSAGQNSYNEQFF. CDR3 nucleotides: TGTGCCAGCAGCGCCGGACAGAACTCCTACAATGAGCAGTTCTTC.

The chain recombines TRBV27 with TRBJ2-2, with D hard to call. The CDR3 extends over 13 amino acids. Looked up from germline, CDR1 is MNHEY and CDR2 is SMNVEV (reference sequence). Between the trimmed V and J ends, which lost 6 bases and 4 bases, there was a span of 9 bases. The CDR3 sequence: CASRNAGTGELFF. DNA of the CDR3: TGTGCCAGCAGGAATGCAGGCACCGGGGAGCTGTTTTTT.

The chain recombines TRBV28 with TRBJ1-3; D is uncertain. CDR1 is MDHEN, CDR2 SYDVKM, per germline. V lost 7 bases and J 2 bases, leaving 6 bases between the germline ends. CDR3 length: 12 amino acids. The CDR3 region is CASTIPGNTIYF. The DNA for the CDR3 is TGTGCCAGCACGATCCCTGGAAACACCATATATTTT. The whole variable domain, remainder taken from reference TRBV28 and TRBJ1-3, is DVKVTQSSRYLVKRTGEKVFLECVQDMDHENMFWYRQDPGLGLRLIYFSYDVKMKEKGDIPEGYSVSREKKERFSLILESASTNQTSMYLCASTIPGNTIYFGEGSWLTVV.

J is TRBJ2-3 and V is TRBV7-6; D is ambiguous. This CDR3 has 14 amino acids. Trimming left V 5 bases short and J 1 base short, with 10 bases between. Per germline, CDR1 SGHVS and CDR2 FNYEAQ. This chain's CDR3 is CASSPELRTDTQYF. The CDR3 DNA reads as TGTGCCAGCAGCCCGGAGCTTCGCACAGATACGCAGTATTTT.

This CDR3 is CASSFSALNEKLFF. The CDR3 DNA is TGTGCCAGCAGTTTCTCGGCGCTTAATGAAAAACTGTTTTTT. J is TRBJ1-4 and V is TRBV28, with no clear D. This CDR3 is built from 14 residues. The germline V and J ends were trimmed by 3 bases and 4 bases, with 9 bases remaining between them. In germline, CDR1 is MDHEN, CDR2 SYDVKM.

This sequence joins TRBV6-5 and TRBJ1-4, with D unresolved. V shed 7 bases and J shed 5 bases, with 14 bases lying between them. This CDR3 is 14 amino acids long. Germline CDR1 MNHEY, CDR2 SVGAGI. CDR3 sequence (DNA): TGTGCCAGCACCCGCCGGGATCCCAATGAAAAACTGTTTTTT. This sequence encodes CASTRRDPNEKLFF.

The chain is built from TRBV2 and TRBJ2-5, with a weak D call TRBD1 (6 bases). V was cut by 7 bases and J by 5 bases, with 17 bases left in between. Germline V gene data show CDR1 as SNHLY and CDR2 as FYNNEI. The CDR3 totals 14 residues. The CDR3 is CASTYGLQGETQYF. The CDR3 DNA reads as TGTGCCAGCACCTACGGGCTTCAGGGGGAGACCCAGTACTTC.

CDR3 region: CASSLRTGTGMKQYF. The CDR3 nucleotides read TGTGCCAGCAGCTTACGAACCGGGACAGGGATGAAGCAGTACTTC. The chain recombines TRBV13 with TRBJ2-7, with TRBD1 matching over 9 bases. The CDR3 loop spans 15 amino acids. The V gene's germline CDR1 is PRHDT and CDR2 FYEKMQ (reference sequence). V trimming: 2 bases; J trimming: 8 bases; junction bases outside the gene matches: 10.

The rearrangement links TRBV28 to TRBJ1-4; D gene uncertain. The germline CDR1 and CDR2 sequences are MDHEN and SYDVKM. V lost 2 bases and J 10 bases, leaving 5 bases between the germline ends. This CDR3 is 11 amino acids long. The CDR3 bases are TGTGCCAGCAGTTTACAAGGAAAACTGTTTTTT. Translation: CASSLQGKLFF.

This rearrangement joins TRBV9 to TRBJ2-1, with 8 bases matching TRBD2. Trimming removed 4 bases from V and 2 bases from J; junction bases left unmatched: 11. Germline loops: CDR1 SGDLS, CDR2 YYNGEE. There are 17 residues in the CDR3. As DNA, the CDR3 is TGTGCCAGCAGCCCCCGAGCCGGCGGGGGGACCTACAATGAGCAGTTCTTC. This translates into CASSPRAGGGTYNEQFF.

This clone was detected once. This sequence joins TRBV7-9 and TRBJ1-4, with D maybe TRBD1 (5 bases). Germline V lookup: CDR1 SEHNR, CDR2 FQNEAQ (reference sequence). V was pared by 5 bases and J by 4 bases, with 20 bases between. This CDR3 is built from 17 residues. The CDR3 nucleotides read TGTGCCAGCAGCCCAGGCGTTATCGGGACGGTTAATGAAAAACTGTTTTTT. It specifies CASSPGVIGTVNEKLFF.

The rearrangement links TRBV5-1 to TRBJ2-1; perhaps TRBD1 as D (6 bases). The V gene lost 0 bases and the J gene lost 2 bases, with 9 bases spanning the gap. The CDR3 covers 15 residues. CDR1 and CDR2 (germline): SGHRS, YFSETQ. The chain's CDR3 is CASSLGTGPYNEQFF. The CDR3 DNA follows: TGCGCCAGCAGCTTGGGCACAGGGCCCTACAATGAGCAGTTCTTC.

The chain couples TRBV6-1 to TRBJ1-2, with D maybe TRBD1 (5 bases). With 3 bases removed from V and 4 bases from J, the gap between germline ends came to 15 bases. Germline CDR1 MNHNS, CDR2 SASEGT. The CDR3 length is 15 residues. The CDR3 DNA sequence: TGTGCCAGCAGTGAGTCCGGGGCTGGGCTCTATGGCTACACCTTC. Translation gives CASSESGAGLYGYTF.

V is TRBV5-6 and J is TRBJ1-4; D possibly corresponds to TRBD1 (6 bases). V lost 2 bases, J lost 1 base, and 9 bases lay in between. The length of the CDR3 is 15 residues. Germline V CDR1 and CDR2: SGHDT, YYEEEE. CDR3 DNA sequence: TGTGCCAGCAGCTTCTTGGACAGAACTAATGAAAAACTGTTTTTT. Translating gives CASSFLDRTNEKLFF. Together with reference TRBV5-6 and TRBJ1-4, the CDR3 gives the full variable domain: DAGVTQSPTHLIKTRGQQVTLRCSPKSGHDTVSWYQQALGQGPQFIFQYYEEEERQRGNFPDRFSGHQFPNYSSELNVNALLLGDSALYLCASSFLDRTNEKLFFGSGTQLSVL.

The sample holds one count of this clone. V is TRBV11-3 and J is TRBJ2-3, with D unresolved. V was trimmed by 5 bases and J by 1 base, leaving 7 bases between them. Germline V gene sequence: CDR1 SGHNT, CDR2 YENEEA. The CDR3 spans 13 residues. The CDR3 nucleotides read TGTGCCAGCAGCCGTGAGGGCACAGATACGCAGTATTTT. The encoded protein is CASSREGTDTQYF. The full variable domain, its missing parts supplied by reference TRBV11-3 and TRBJ2-3, is EAGVVQSPRYKIIEKKQPVAFWCNPISGHNTLYWYLQNLGQGPELLIRYENEEAVDDSQLPKDRFSAERLKGVDSTLKIQPAELGDSAVYLCASSREGTDTQYFGPGTRLTVL.

This clone occurred once. This chain uses TRBV11-2 with TRBJ1-2; maybe TRBD1 (5 bases). The germline CDR1 and CDR2 sequences are SGHAT and FQNNGV. This CDR3 contains 14 residues. Trimming cost V 2 bases and J 3 bases, with 10 bases left between them. The CDR3 spells CASSLRDGHYGYTF. The CDR3 DNA reads TGTGCCAGCAGCTTAAGGGACGGGCACTATGGCTACACCTTC.

This rearrangement joins TRBV7-8 to TRBJ2-1, with TRBD2 as a possible D gene (6 bases). Trimming took off 5 bases at V and 4 bases at J, with 15 bases between the two ends. The CDR3 consists of 15 residues. Germline CDR1 is SGHVS and CDR2 is FQNEAQ. For the CDR3, the DNA is TGTGCCAGCAGCATGAGCCGGGACTCGTACAATGAGCAGTTCTTC. It is translated as CASSMSRDSYNEQFF. Full variable domain (rest looked up from reference TRBV7-8 and TRBJ2-1): GAGVSQSPRYKVAKRGQDVALRCDPISGHVSLFWYQQALGQGPEFLTYFQNEAQLDKSGLPSDRFFAERPEGSVSTLKIQRTQQEDSAVYLCASSMSRDSYNEQFFGPGTRLTVL.

This clone came up a few times. This chain connects TRBV28 to TRBJ1-1; possibly TRBD1 for D (6 bases). Germline V gene data show CDR1 as MDHEN and CDR2 as SYDVKM. V gave up 5 bases and J gave up 5 bases, with 15 bases separating them. This CDR3 has 14 amino acids. CDR3 in DNA: TGTGCCAGCAGTCTTCTCCAGGGGAGAACTGAAGCTTTCTTT. Residues: CASSLLQGRTEAFF.

V usage is TRBV25-1 and J usage is TRBJ1-1; D uncertain. V lost 8 bases to trimming and J lost 2 bases, with 6 bases between them. Germline V gene data show CDR1 as MGHDK and CDR2 as SYGVNS. This CDR3 comprises 11 residues. This CDR3 is CASAINTEAFF. The CDR3 DNA is TGTGCCAGCGCCATAAACACTGAAGCTTTCTTT.

The chain couples TRBV19 to TRBJ2-5; 8 bases match TRBD1. Germline CDR1 is LNHDA and CDR2 is SQIVND (reference sequence). The CDR3 has 13 residues. The V gene end was trimmed by 6 bases and the J gene end by 5 bases; junction bases not matched to a gene: 5. Here the CDR3 DNA reads TGTGCCAGTAGGGGACAGGCGGCGGAGACCCAGTACTTC. Translation: CASRGQAAETQYF.

This clone occurred a few times. The rearrangement uses TRBV11-2 and TRBJ1-1; 7 bases agree with TRBD1. From germline, CDR1 is SGHAT and CDR2 FQNNGV. V lost 4 bases to trimming and J lost 4 bases; unmatched junction nucleotides: 6. This CDR3 spans 14 amino acids. This CDR3 is CASSSGGQATEAFF. The CDR3 DNA reads TGTGCCAGCAGCTCAGGCGGACAGGCCACTGAAGCTTTCTTT. Drawing the rest from reference TRBV11-2 and TRBJ1-1, the complete variable domain is EAGVAQSPRYKIIEKRQSVAFWCNPISGHATLYWYQQILGQGPKLLIQFQNNGVVDDSQLPKDRFSAERLKGVDSTLKIQPAKLEDSAVYLCASSSGGQATEAFFGQGTRLTVV.